The clone carrying this TCR beta chain showed up just a few times. Antigen: not known. TCRdb re-called the PCR reads with MiXCR, one entry per CDR3 protein. Among tens of thousands of distinct CDR3 sequences, 45% to 60% were seen once, and the ten largest hold about 0.95%. This specimen comes from a study of vaccination and CD4 T cells after COVID-19. As for the study in general: Convalescent persons amounted to six males plus four females, two of whom were Hispanic. Post-vaccination samples were procured at a median of around 79 days following dose two (range 14 to 241).

Overall study results and limits: Median SARS-CoV-2-reactive clonotype numbers rose nonsignificantly, roughly 21 to 38. Among convalescent patients, a median 86.3% of reactive clones emerged only after vaccination.

Per the germline V gene, CDR1 is WNHNN and CDR2 is SYGVQD (reference sequence). There are 20 residues in the CDR3. Trimming cost V 4 bases and J 2 bases, with 28 bases left between them. The rearrangement links TRBV10-1 to TRBJ2-3, with D perhaps matching TRBD1 or TRBD2 (5 bases each). The source of this sequence is a human donor who had recovered from COVID-19. The input for sequencing was CD4+ T cells from blood, taken before SARS-CoV-2 vaccination. Here the CDR3 DNA reads TGCGCCAGCAGTGCTTTCGGGATCCGGGACCTCAGAGGCCACACAGATACGCAGTATTTT. This translates into CASSAFGIRDLRGHTDTQYF.